These 23 T cell receptor beta chains came from one sample sequenced in a study of cytomegalovirus exposure and HLA in healthy donors. 13 Jbeta primers and 60 Vbeta primers were used for the PCR. The table came from immunoSEQ multiplex PCR; TCRdb's copy has only in-frame clones and leaves some out. The sample contains roughly 130,000 clones, around 81% of which appear only once. The sequencing sample was made of PBMCs. The receptors here all came from a woman in her forties or fifties in good health and CMV-seronegative.

This clone was detected once. The gene calls are TRBV30 and TRBJ2-1, with D possibly matching TRBD1 (6 bases). This CDR3 has 15 amino acids. Germline-derived CDR1 and CDR2 are GTSNPN and SVGIG (reference sequence). Trimming left V 0 bases short and J 2 bases short, with 11 bases between. Here the CDR3 DNA reads TGTGCCTGGAGTGTACAGGGTCCAACCTACAATGAGCAGTTCTTC. This sequence encodes CAWSVQGPTYNEQFF.

In its sample, this clone was seen a few times. V gene TRBV5-1 combines with J gene TRBJ2-7; 9 bases are a match to TRBD2. The germline V gene has CDR1 SGHRS and CDR2 YFSETQ. There are 15 residues in the CDR3. V lost 0 bases to trimming and J lost 3 bases; unmatched junction nucleotides: 4. The DNA for the CDR3 is TGCGCCAGCAGCTTGGACGGGACTAGCCTCTACGAGCAGTACGTC. This encodes CASSLDGTSLYEQYV.

Only a few counts were recorded for this clone. The chain combines TRBV4-3 with TRBJ1-2; 7 bases line up with TRBD1. The CDR3 spans 16 residues. Germline CDR1 and CDR2: LGHNA and YSLEER. V shed 1 base and J 4 bases; nucleotides not matched to a gene: 9. The CDR3, as DNA: TGCGCCAGCAGCCAAGGGGAAGGGGGCGCGGGCTATGGCTACACCTTC. Amino acid sequence: CASSQGEGGAGYGYTF.

This clone was seen just once. V gene TRBV7-9 combines with J gene TRBJ1-1; 8 bases align to TRBD1. Germline V gene data show CDR1 as SEHNR and CDR2 as FQNEAQ (reference sequence). This CDR3 is built from 14 residues. The V and J ends lost 6 bases and 4 bases, in that order; junction bases with no gene match: 7. The CDR3 spells CASRGRTGSTEAFF. CDR3 sequence (DNA): TGTGCCAGCAGAGGTAGGACAGGGAGCACTGAAGCTTTCTTT.

The rearrangement uses TRBV6-6 and TRBJ2-1; D is perhaps TRBD2 (6 bases). The V end lost 1 base, the J end lost 1 base, and 8 bases lay between the germline ends. The CDR3 consists of 15 residues. Germline V gene lookup returns CDR1 MNHNY and CDR2 SVGAGI (reference sequence). DNA for the CDR3: TGTGCCAGCAGTTACTGGGGGGAGTCCTACAATGAGCAGTTCTTC. This codes for CASSYWGESYNEQFF.

The rearrangement links TRBV5-6 to TRBJ2-5; tentatively, D is TRBD1 (6 bases). From germline, CDR1 is SGHDT and CDR2 YYEEEE. The CDR3 extends over 12 amino acids. Trimming cost V 4 bases and J 11 bases, with 15 bases left between them. CDR3 sequence (DNA): TGTGCCAGCAGCGAGAGTGACAGGCCACAGTACTTC. This encodes CASSESDRPQYF. The whole variable domain, filled in from reference TRBV5-6 and TRBJ2-5, reads DAGVTQSPTHLIKTRGQQVTLRCSPKSGHDTVSWYQQALGQGPQFIFQYYEEEERQRGNFPDRFSGHQFPNYSSELNVNALLLGDSALYLCASSESDRPQYFGPGTRLLVL.

The chain employs TRBV27 and TRBJ1-1, with D possibly being TRBD1 (6 bases). The CDR3 sequence is 15 residues long. Germline loops: CDR1 MNHEY, CDR2 SMNVEV (reference sequence). Trimming took 5 bases from V and 1 from J, leaving 14 bases between them. In nucleotides, the CDR3 is TGTGCCAGCAGTAAAAACAGGGTCGCGAACACTGAAGCTTTCTTT. This codes for CASSKNRVANTEAFF.

The chain has TRBV7-9 and TRBJ1-4; 9 bases line up with TRBD1. This CDR3 is built from 17 residues. CDR1 and CDR2 from the germline V gene are SEHNR and FQNEAQ (reference sequence). J was trimmed by 7 bases and V by 1 base; bases with no gene match: 10. The CDR3 protein is CASSLGVGGQGTEKLFF. In DNA form, the CDR3 reads TGTGCCAGCAGCTTAGGAGTCGGAGGACAGGGGACTGAAAAACTGTTTTTT.

This clone showed up just once. The V and J genes are TRBV18 and TRBJ2-7, with a weak D call TRBD2 (5 bases). Trimming took 1 base from V and 4 from J, leaving 20 bases between them. The CDR3 is 17 amino acids. The germline V gene has CDR1 KGHSH and CDR2 LQKENI. As DNA, the CDR3 is TGTGCCAGCTCACCACTTCTCGACGGGGTCCCTAAGTACGAGCAGTACGTC. Protein: CASSPLLDGVPKYEQYV.

The genes are TRBV4-3 and TRBJ1-2; tentative D call: TRBD1 (6 bases). The V end lost 0 bases, the J end lost 2 bases, and 10 bases lay between the germline ends. CDR3 size: 15 residues. The germline CDR1 and CDR2 sequences are LGHNA and YSLEER. Here the CDR3 reads CASSQEARGNYGYTF. CDR3 nucleotides: TGCGCCAGCAGCCAAGAAGCGAGGGGGAACTATGGCTACACCTTC.

The V call is TRBV6-1, the J call TRBJ1-2; 7 positions agree with TRBD1. V was clipped by 0 bases and J by 3 bases; unmatched bases: 4. The CDR3 length is 15 residues. The germline CDR1 and CDR2 sequences are MNHNS and SASEGT. The CDR3 here is CASSEADRLYYGYTF. Here the CDR3 DNA reads TGTGCCAGCAGTGAAGCGGACAGGTTATACTATGGCTACACCTTC.

To note about this clone: A read error may produce the germline difference seen at one junction end. Here the CDR3 reads CASSRGQGSNYGYPF. CDR3 DNA: TGCGCCAGCAGCCGAGGACAGGGGAGTAACTATGGCTACCCCTTC. This chain uses TRBV4-1 with TRBJ1-2, with 9 bases that match TRBD1. The CDR3 sequence is 15 residues long. Germline V CDR1 and CDR2: MGHRA, YSYEKL.

J is TRBJ1-2 and V is TRBV27, with 9 nucleotides matching TRBD1. CDR1 is MNHEY, CDR2 SMNVEV, per germline (reference sequence). Trimming cost V 3 bases and J 8 bases; bases outside gene matches: 7. The CDR3 extends over 14 amino acids. CDR3 sequence reads: CASSLGQGRYGYTF. The CDR3 DNA reads TGTGCCAGCAGTTTGGGACAGGGAAGGTACGGCTACACCTTC.

This chain joins TRBV18 and TRBJ2-7, with unresolved D. The CDR3 sequence is 11 residues long. CDR1 and CDR2 from the germline V gene are KGHSH and LQKENI. V was shortened by 8 bases and J by 2 bases, with 7 bases between the two germline ends. This chain's CDR3 is CASRVTYEQYF. The CDR3 DNA follows: TGTGCCAGCCGCGTTACCTACGAGCAGTACTTC.

The chain carries TRBV12-2 and TRBJ2-3; the table gives TRBD2 as D, unverified against the DNA. TRBV12-2 has pseudogene status. The CDR3 sequence is 15 residues long. CDR3 residues: CASPTSSPGTDTQYF. CDR3 coding DNA: TGTGCAAGTCCGACCAGCAGCCCCGGGACAGATACGCAGTATTTT.

The chain joins TRBV7-3 to TRBJ2-2, with D possibly being TRBD1 (6 bases). The V end was cut by 4 bases, the J end by 5 bases, with 17 bases between. The CDR3 extends over 16 amino acids. Germline CDR1 SGHTA, CDR2 FQGTGA. CDR3 in DNA: TGTGCCAGCAGCTCCCTGGACAGAAGGGGAACCGGGGAGCTGTTTTTT. Translating gives CASSSLDRRGTGELFF. The variable domain in full, with the rest retrieved from reference TRBV7-3 and TRBJ2-2, is GAGVSQTPSNKVTEKGKYVELRCDPISGHTALYWYRQSLGQGPEFLIYFQGTGAADDSGLPNDRFFAVRPEGSVSTLKIQRTERGDSAVYLCASSSLDRRGTGELFFGEGSRLTVL.

V usage is TRBV6-5 and J usage is TRBJ1-1, with TRBD1 as a possible D gene (6 bases). Trimming took off 2 bases at V and 1 base at J, with 14 bases between the two ends. CDR1 and CDR2 from the germline V gene are MNHEY and SVGAGI. The CDR3 is made up of 16 amino acids. The chain's CDR3 is CASSYNSGQTNTEAFF. The CDR3 DNA reads as TGTGCCAGCAGTTACAATTCCGGACAGACGAACACTGAAGCTTTCTTT.

There are a few counts of this clone. J is TRBJ2-1 and V is TRBV4-2, with 8 positions matching TRBD2. This CDR3 spans 17 amino acids. V shed 1 base and J 3 bases; nucleotides not matched to a gene: 8. Germline V CDR1 and CDR2: LGHNA, YNFKEQ. The CDR3 DNA is TGTGCCAGCAGCCAAGTAACTAGCGGTACCCTCTACAATGAGCAGTTCTTC. Translating it yields CASSQVTSGTLYNEQFF.

This chain joins TRBV11-2 and TRBJ2-1; D is ambiguous. CDR3 length: 15 residues. CDR1 and CDR2 from the germline V gene are SGHAT and FQNNGV. The germline V and J ends were trimmed by 1 base and 4 bases, with 11 bases remaining between them. CDR3 sequence reads: CASSLGVAAYNEQFF. DNA for the CDR3: TGTGCCAGCAGCTTAGGAGTGGCGGCGTACAATGAGCAGTTCTTC. Filled out from reference TRBV11-2 and TRBJ2-1, the complete variable domain reads EAGVAQSPRYKIIEKRQSVAFWCNPISGHATLYWYQQILGQGPKLLIQFQNNGVVDDSQLPKDRFSAERLKGVDSTLKIQPAKLEDSAVYLCASSLGVAAYNEQFFGPGTRLTVL.

This sequence joins TRBV10-3 and TRBJ1-5; D call uncertain. The CDR3 is made up of 13 amino acids. Trimming removed 4 bases from V and 6 bases from J, with 10 bases in between. Germline loops: CDR1 ENHRY, CDR2 SYGVKD. The CDR3, as DNA: TGTGCCATCAGTGGTAGTTCTGGTCAGCCCCAGCATTTT. This translates into CAISGSSGQPQHF.

The chain employs TRBV7-2 and TRBJ1-4; TRBD1 aligns across 7 bases. The CDR3 runs to 16 residues. Germline CDR1 reads SGHTA; CDR2 reads FQGNSA. The ends lost 5 bases at V and 0 bases at J; junction bases unmatched: 6. The CDR3 bases are TGTGCCAGCAGCCTTACCACAGGGGCAACTAATGAAAAACTGTTTTTT. It encodes CASSLTTGATNEKLFF.

This chain connects TRBV30 to TRBJ2-3, with D possibly matching TRBD1 (6 bases). Germline CDR1 and CDR2: GTSNPN and SVGIG (reference sequence). The CDR3 consists of 12 residues. The V and J ends lost 3 bases and 4 bases respectively, with 8 bases between them. CDR3 residues: CAWSPGADTQYF. The CDR3 DNA sequence: TGTGCCTGGAGCCCAGGGGCAGATACGCAGTATTTT.

This chain uses TRBV28 with TRBJ2-4, with TRBD1 identical over 7 bases. V dropped 7 bases and J dropped 6; count of bases not matched to a gene: 6. The V gene's germline CDR1 is MDHEN and CDR2 SYDVKM. The CDR3 is made up of 13 amino acids. In DNA form, the CDR3 reads TGTGCCAGCACCCTGGGGGACAGAAACATTCAGTACTTC. Its protein product is CASTLGDRNIQYF.